This entry lists 10 T cell receptor beta chains sequenced from one sample in a study of regulatory T cells in long-lasting Graves disease. Time point here: newly diagnosed GD, antithyroid drugs for less than 3 months. Researchers made the TCR library from RNA that was extracted from PBMCs. In building TCR beta libraries, iRepertoire HTBI primers were used together with Arm-PCR of CDR3 regions. One entry per CDR3 protein, called by TCRdb with MiXCR from the multiplex PCR reads. This sample carries approximately 480,000 distinct CDR3 sequences, roughly 15% of them seen once, and the ten largest clones take 9.5% to 15%. This same sample was also part of a study on T cells in Graves' hyperthyroidism and ophthalmopathy.

Sequenced material: peripheral blood mononuclear cells (PBMCs), taken at new diagnosis, from a patient treated with antithyroid drugs. The receptors come from a man aged 35 to 55 with Graves disease.

This clonotype showed up just a few times. This chain connects TRBV18 to TRBJ2-3; 11 bases are shared with TRBD1. Germline V gene data show CDR1 as KGHSH and CDR2 as LQKENI. The V and J ends lost 3 bases and 4 bases, in that order; junction bases with no gene match: 0. There are 14 residues in the CDR3. The CDR3 region is CASSPDRGPDTQYF. The CDR3 nucleotides read TGTGCCAGCTCACCGGACAGGGGGCCAGATACGCAGTATTTT.

In its sample, this clonotype was seen a few times. The V gene is TRBV25-1, the J gene TRBJ1-2; D is possibly TRBD1 (6 bases). The CDR3 length is 13 residues. V lost 1 base to trimming and J lost 8 bases, with 11 bases between them. CDR1 and CDR2 (germline): MGHDK, SYGVNS. CDR3: CASSESRGDGYTF. The CDR3 DNA sequence: TGTGCCAGCAGTGAATCGAGGGGGGACGGCTACACCTTC.

This clonotype was observed at least ten times. The chain employs TRBV2 and TRBJ1-2; D may be TRBD1 (5 bases). Per the germline V gene, CDR1 is SNHLY and CDR2 is FYNNEI. V was clipped by 2 bases and J by 0 bases, with 10 bases between them. The CDR3 extends over 15 amino acids. The chain's CDR3 is CASSERTKTNYGYTF. DNA for the CDR3: TGTGCCAGCAGTGAAAGGACAAAGACTAACTATGGCTACACCTTC.

In its sample, this clonotype was seen many times. The rearrangement joins TRBV5-1 to TRBJ2-3; tentative D call: TRBD2 (5 bases). Germline values: CDR1 SGHRS, CDR2 YFSETQ. The V end lost 5 bases, the J end lost 1 base, and 14 bases lay between the germline ends. The CDR3 spans 15 residues. DNA of the CDR3: TGCGCCAGCAGACCCCTCAGGACTGGCACAGATACGCAGTATTTT. Amino acid sequence: CASRPLRTGTDTQYF.

CDR3 sequence reads: CASSRSGTDSQPQHF. Written as DNA, the CDR3 is TGTGCCAGCAGCCGATCCGGGACAGATTCCCAGCCCCAGCATTTT. The chain couples TRBV7-2 to TRBJ1-5; TRBD1 matches 7 bases. The V segment lost 5 bases and the J segment 7 bases; nucleotides outside the gene matches: 11. Looked up from germline, CDR1 is SGHTA and CDR2 is FQGNSA. The CDR3 covers 15 residues. Supplemented by reference TRBV7-2 and TRBJ1-5, the full variable domain reads GAGVSQSPSNKVTEKGKDVELRCDPISGHTALYWYRQSLGQGLEFLIYFQGNSAPDKSGLPSDRFSAERTGGSVSTLTIQRTQQEDSAVYLCASSRSGTDSQPQHFGDGTRLSIL.

This clonotype was counted at least ten times. The rearrangement joins TRBV20-1 to TRBJ2-7; 9 bases match TRBD2. The trim removed 0 bases at V and 4 bases at J, leaving 7 bases unmatched. CDR1 is DFQATT, CDR2 SNEGSKA, per germline (reference sequence). This CDR3 is built from 15 residues. CDR3: CSARDLLAGGYEQYF. CDR3 nucleotides: TGCAGTGCTAGAGATTTACTTGCGGGAGGGTACGAGCAGTACTTC.

This clonotype was counted ten times or more. This chain uses TRBV12-3 or TRBV12-4 with TRBJ2-2, with D perhaps matching TRBD1 (5 bases). V was pared by 3 bases and J by 4 bases, with 12 bases between. CDR3 length equals 15 residues. CDR3: CASSLSRAGTGELFF. As DNA, the CDR3 is TGTGCCAGCAGTTTGTCCAGGGCCGGCACCGGGGAGCTGTTTTTT.

This clonotype was counted only a few times. Possible read error: a much larger clone is one base away. V usage is TRBV2 and J usage is TRBJ1-5, with D maybe TRBD1 (5 bases). The DNA end favors TRBJ2-3, so the J call may be wrong. Looked up from germline, CDR1 is SNHLY and CDR2 is FYNNEI. This CDR3 has 13 amino acids. The CDR3 spells CASSLTVMTAQYF. The CDR3 DNA follows: TGTGCCAGCAGTTTGACAGTCATGACGGCCCAGTATTTT.

This clonotype was recorded only once. The chain has TRBV7-9 and TRBJ2-7; D is ambiguous. The CDR3 has 14 amino acids. Germline V gene lookup returns CDR1 SEHNR and CDR2 FQNEAQ (reference sequence). V lost 1 base and J lost 2, with 9 bases in between. The CDR3 sequence: CASSLELKPYEQYF. CDR3 nucleotide sequence: TGTGCCAGCAGCTTAGAGTTGAAGCCCTACGAGCAGTACTTC.

V and J are TRBV19 and TRBJ1-5, with D possibly being TRBD1 (5 bases). CDR3 length: 14 amino acids. In germline, CDR1 is LNHDA, CDR2 SQIVND (reference sequence). V was cut by 9 bases and J by 0 bases, with 12 bases left in between. This CDR3 is CASSRQYSNQPQHF. The CDR3 DNA sequence: TGTGCCAGCAGTCGACAGTATAGCAATCAGCCCCAGCATTTT. The whole variable domain, remainder taken from reference TRBV19 and TRBJ1-5, is DGGITQSPKYLFRKEGQNVTLSCEQNLNHDAMYWYRQDPGQGLRLIYYSQIVNDFQKGDIAEGYSVSREKKESFPLTVTSAQKNPTAFYLCASSRQYSNQPQHFGDGTRLSIL.